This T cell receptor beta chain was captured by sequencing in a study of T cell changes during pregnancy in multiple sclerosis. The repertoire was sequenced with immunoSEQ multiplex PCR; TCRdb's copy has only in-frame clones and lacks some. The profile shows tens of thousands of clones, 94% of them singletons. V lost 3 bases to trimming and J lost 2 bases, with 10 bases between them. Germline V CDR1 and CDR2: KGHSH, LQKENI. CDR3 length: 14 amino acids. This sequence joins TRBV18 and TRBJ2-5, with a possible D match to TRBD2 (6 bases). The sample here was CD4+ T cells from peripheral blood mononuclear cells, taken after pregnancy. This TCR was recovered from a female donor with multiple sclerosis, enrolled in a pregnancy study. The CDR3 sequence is CASSPAGRQETQYF. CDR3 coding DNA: TGTGCCAGCTCACCCGCGGGGAGGCAAGAGACCCAGTACTTC.